A single sample gave rise to the 2 T cell receptor beta chains below, sequenced in a study of identical twins. MiXCR, applied by TCRdb to the 5' RACE reads, yields one record per CDR3 protein. In the table there are 250,000 to 350,000 distinct CDR3 sequences, 8.5% to 9.5% of which are singletons. The same specimen was also included in a second study, on yellow fever vaccine responses in identical twins.

The specimen was CD8+ T cells sorted from blood. The receptors stem from a woman younger than 35 in good health.

This clonotype was recorded at least ten times. This chain connects TRBV20-1 to TRBJ2-5, with D perhaps matching TRBD2 (6 bases). Germline loops: CDR1 DFQATT, CDR2 SNEGSKA (reference sequence). This CDR3 is built from 13 residues. V lost 8 bases to trimming and J lost 4 bases, with 17 bases between them. The CDR3 loop is CSLVKRAGETQYF. The CDR3 DNA sequence: TGCAGTCTCGTCAAACGAGCGGGAGAGACCCAGTACTTC.

This clonotype was seen a handful of times. This chain connects TRBV28 to TRBJ2-2, with D perhaps matching TRBD2 (5 bases). Deletions cut 6 bases from V and 1 base from J, with 15 bases between. Germline V CDR1 and CDR2: MDHEN, SYDVKM. The CDR3 is made up of 16 amino acids. Written as DNA, the CDR3 is TGTGCCAGCAGCCTTACCCTCGGGGTGAACACCGGGGAGCTGTTTTTT. Translating it yields CASSLTLGVNTGELFF. The variable domain in full, completed from reference TRBV28 and TRBJ2-2, reads DVKVTQSSRYLVKRTGEKVFLECVQDMDHENMFWYRQDPGLGLRLIYFSYDVKMKEKGDIPEGYSVSREKKERFSLILESASTNQTSMYLCASSLTLGVNTGELFFGEGSRLTVL.